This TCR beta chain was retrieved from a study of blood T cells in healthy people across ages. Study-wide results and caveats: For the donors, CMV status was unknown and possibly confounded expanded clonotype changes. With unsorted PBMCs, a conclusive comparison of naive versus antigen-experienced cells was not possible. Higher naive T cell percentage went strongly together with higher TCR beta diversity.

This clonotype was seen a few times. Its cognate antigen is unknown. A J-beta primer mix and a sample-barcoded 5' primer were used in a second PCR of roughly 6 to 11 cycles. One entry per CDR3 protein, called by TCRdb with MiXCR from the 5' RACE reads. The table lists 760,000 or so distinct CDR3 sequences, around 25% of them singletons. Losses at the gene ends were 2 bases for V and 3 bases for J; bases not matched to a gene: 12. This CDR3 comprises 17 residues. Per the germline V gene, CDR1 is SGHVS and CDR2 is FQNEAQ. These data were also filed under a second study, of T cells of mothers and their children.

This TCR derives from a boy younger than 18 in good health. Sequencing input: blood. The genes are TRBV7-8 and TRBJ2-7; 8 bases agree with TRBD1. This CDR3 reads CASSLPATGAYGYEQYF. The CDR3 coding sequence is TGTGCCAGCAGCTTACCAGCGACAGGGGCCTACGGCTACGAGCAGTACTTC.